This is a list of T cell receptor beta chains from one sample in a study of blood T cells in healthy people across ages. TCRdb independently ran MiXCR on the 5' RACE reads; one entry per CDR3 protein. Among fewer than 950,000 distinct CDR3 sequences listed, 53% were seen once. The sample taken for sequencing was blood. The receptors were gathered from a man older than 75 in good health. The CDR3 runs from the conserved cysteine through the conserved F or W.

V gene	J gene	CDR3 protein
TRBV7-9	TRBJ2-3	CASSPQGSSTDTQYF
TRBV29-1	TRBJ2-7	CSVGQGASYEQYF
TRBV5-1	TRBJ1-2	CASSSTLSTLANYGYTF
TRBV4-2	TRBJ1-6	CASSHGGSHSPLHF
TRBV20-1	TRBJ2-5	CSARDPYRETQYF
TRBV12-3/TRBV12-4	TRBJ1-6	CASSLFLLNSPLHF
TRBV9	TRBJ2-1	CASSETTSSNEQFF
TRBV27	TRBJ1-2	CASSWSGGSGYGYTF
TRBV10-3	TRBJ2-1	CATFAGTGEAEQFF
TRBV9	TRBJ2-3	CASSVAGAGLADTQYF
TRBV5-1	TRBJ2-1	CASSLGRVPNNEQFF
TRBV27	TRBJ1-2	CASSFRGQPGYTF
TRBV7-3	TRBJ2-7	CASTLSGSMNEQYF
TRBV7-9	TRBJ2-3	CASSLGQVGRCAYF
TRBV5-1	TRBJ2-5	CASKLTGGKGRLNEQYF
TRBV3-1	-	CASSRKRENVYEQYF
TRBV19	TRBJ2-5	CASSPRTIQETQYF
TRBV7-9	TRBJ1-2	CASSLERTEGYGYTF
TRBV20-1	TRBJ1-1	CSASPSTGQNTEAFF
TRBV4-1	TRBJ2-3	CASSQKGGYAYF
TRBV12-3/TRBV12-4	TRBJ2-1	CASSPEAAGMSNEQFF
TRBV6-6	TRBJ1-5	CASSLQGYQPQHF
TRBV18	TRBJ1-1	CASSPDPGGDTEAFF
TRBV7-7	TRBJ2-7	CASSLGTGEKQYF
TRBV5-1	TRBJ1-2	CASSSYTEAQGGYTF
TRBV2	TRBJ1-5	CASRAGTAYSNRPQHF
TRBV9	TRBJ2-1	CASSLLAGGANEQFF
TRBV11-2	TRBJ2-1	CASHVRGEQFF
TRBV5-5	TRBJ1-5	CASSLRQRDQPQHF
TRBV12-3/TRBV12-4	TRBJ2-4	CASSLRSGVAKNIQYF
TRBV20-1	TRBJ2-7	CSARGGVTYEQYF
TRBV6-5	TRBJ2-5	CASSYQSEQYF
TRBV21-1	TRBJ1-1	CASSKGPKATGTGGDRDTEAFF